This TCR beta chain was identified during a study of PD-1 blockade in mismatch repair-deficient tumors. This CDR3 region has 16 residues. With 2 bases removed from V and 4 bases from J, the gap between germline ends came to 18 bases. Germline CDR1 is SGHAT and CDR2 is FQDESV (reference sequence). The assay was immunoSEQ multiplex PCR, and TCRdb's table has in-frame clones only and misses some. This table has 80,000 to 130,000 clones, 70% to 85% appearing once. This specimen was peripheral blood, taken roughly 35 weeks after starting pembrolizumab. The chain employs TRBV11-1 and TRBJ2-7, with a possible D match to TRBD2 (5 bases). The receptor comes from an adult with mismatch repair-deficient cancer. The CDR3 DNA reads TGTGCCAGCAGCTTACGCCAAGCGGCTTTACCTTACGAGCAGTACTTC. This codes for CASSLRQAALPYEQYF.